The 17 T cell receptor beta chains below come from one sample, sequenced in a study of T-cell reconstitution after alpha-beta-depleted transplantation in children. Unique molecular identifiers were incorporated when the TCRbeta library was constructed. TCRdb reprocessed the PCR reads with MiXCR, giving one entry per CDR3 protein. The sample holds roughly 590,000 distinct CDR3 sequences; roughly 17% are singletons and the top ten take 1.1%. Source: PBMCs from the stem cell graft donor, taken from the stem cell graft. The receptors were sampled from a human donor who donated a stem cell graft to a child with acute myeloid leukemia.

This clonotype was detected many times. This chain links TRBV7-2 with TRBJ2-5; 7 nucleotides agree with TRBD1. The CDR3 extends over 16 amino acids. Germline-derived CDR1 and CDR2 are SGHTA and FQGNSA. V shed 3 bases, J shed 2 bases, and the junction held 9 bases outside the gene matches. CDR3 coding DNA: TGTGCCAGCAGCTTTTCCGGGACAGTCGTACAAGAGACCCAGTACTTC. This sequence encodes CASSFSGTVVQETQYF.

This clonotype has a count of ten or more. This chain connects TRBV20-1 to TRBJ2-7; 7 bases map to TRBD1. The V gene end was trimmed by 6 bases and the J gene end by 0 bases; junction bases not matched to a gene: 5. Per germline, CDR1 DFQATT and CDR2 SNEGSKA (reference sequence). This CDR3 spans 13 amino acids. The DNA for the CDR3 is TGCAGTGCCCGGACAGGCCGCTCCTACGAGCAGTACTTC. Its protein is CSARTGRSYEQYF.

This clonotype came up a few times. The V call is TRBV20-1, the J call TRBJ2-3; D possibly matches TRBD1 or TRBD2 (6 bases each). Germline-derived CDR1 and CDR2 are DFQATT and SNEGSKA (reference sequence). Trimming took 8 bases from V and 6 from J, leaving 12 bases between them. The CDR3 contains 11 residues. The CDR3 DNA is TGCAGTTCGGGGGCCCGGGATACGCAGTATTTT. Translating gives CSSGARDTQYF.

This clonotype appeared a few times. The chain recombines TRBV20-1 with TRBJ2-5; 7 bases are a match to TRBD2. V lost 3 bases and J lost 3; bases outside the gene matches: 10. CDR1 and CDR2 from the germline V gene are DFQATT and SNEGSKA (reference sequence). This CDR3 is built from 15 residues. Here the CDR3 DNA reads TGCAGTGCTAGTGAGTTAGGTCTAGCGGAAGAGACCCAGTACTTC. It encodes CSASELGLAEETQYF.

This clonotype occurred many times. The chain couples TRBV12-3 or TRBV12-4 to TRBJ1-2; maybe TRBD1 (5 bases). Trimming pared 6 bases from V and 5 bases from J, leaving 13 bases between. The CDR3 has 13 amino acids. CDR3 residues: CASSRGLSYGYTF. The CDR3 DNA is TGTGCCAGCAGCCGGGGACTTTCATATGGCTACACCTTC.

This clonotype was counted ten times or more. The rearrangement joins TRBV20-1 to TRBJ2-1; D is perhaps TRBD1 or TRBD2 (5 bases each). The V end was cut by 6 bases, the J end by 0 bases, with 9 bases between. Per the germline V gene, CDR1 is DFQATT and CDR2 is SNEGSKA (reference sequence). This CDR3 spans 13 amino acids. CDR3 region: CSAGESSYNEQFF. As DNA, the CDR3 is TGCAGTGCGGGGGAAAGCTCCTACAATGAGCAGTTCTTC.

This chain links TRBV7-2 with TRBJ2-5, with 7 bases fitting TRBD2. This CDR3 comprises 15 residues. The trim removed 3 bases at V and 1 base at J, leaving 5 bases unmatched. CDR1 is SGHTA, CDR2 FQGNSA, per germline. CDR3 DNA sequence: TGTGCCAGCAGCTTTTTATCTAGCGGCCAAGAGACCCAGTACTTC. Translating gives CASSFLSSGQETQYF. Full variable domain (remainder filled in from reference TRBV7-2 and TRBJ2-5): GAGVSQSPSNKVTEKGKDVELRCDPISGHTALYWYRQSLGQGLEFLIYFQGNSAPDKSGLPSDRFSAERTGGSVSTLTIQRTQQEDSAVYLCASSFLSSGQETQYFGPGTRLLVL.

This chain uses TRBV7-3 with TRBJ2-3; no clear D gene. Trimming shortened V by 5 bases and J by 2 bases, and 14 bases separated the two germline ends. CDR1 SGHTA and CDR2 FQGTGA come from the germline V gene. The CDR3 runs to 15 residues. The CDR3 loop is CASSNSAANTDTQYF. The DNA for the CDR3 is TGTGCCAGCAGCAACTCAGCTGCCAACACAGATACGCAGTATTTT.

This clonotype was counted at least ten times. The chain couples TRBV20-1 to TRBJ1-2; a possible D gene is TRBD1 (6 bases). V was pared by 0 bases and J by 6 bases, with 17 bases between. Germline lookup yields CDR1 DFQATT and CDR2 SNEGSKA (reference sequence). There are 15 residues in the CDR3. For the CDR3, the DNA is TGCAGTGCTAGAGAAGGCCGGGGGCAAGGACATGGCTACACCTTC. This sequence encodes CSAREGRGQGHGYTF.

This clonotype has more than one count but fewer than ten. This rearrangement joins TRBV5-1 to TRBJ2-5; 10 nucleotides match TRBD1. Germline-derived CDR1 and CDR2 are SGHRS and YFSETQ. This CDR3 spans 15 amino acids. After removal of 3 bases from V and 3 bases from J, the junction contained 5 bases not matched to a gene. CDR3: CASSSTGTGEETQYF. For the CDR3, the DNA is TGCGCCAGCAGCTCCACCGGGACAGGGGAAGAGACCCAGTACTTC.

The chain recombines TRBV7-6 with TRBJ2-1; maybe TRBD2 (6 bases). V lost 5 bases, J lost 0 bases, and 11 bases lay in between. The V gene's germline CDR1 is SGHVS and CDR2 FNYEAQ. This CDR3 has 15 residues. This CDR3 is CASSRGYSSYNEQFF. DNA for the CDR3: TGTGCCAGCAGCCGGGGGTATTCCTCCTACAATGAGCAGTTCTTC.

The chain recombines TRBV7-2 with TRBJ2-7; D call uncertain. The CDR3 runs to 15 residues. V dropped 1 base and J dropped 2 bases, with 12 bases sitting between them. Germline loops: CDR1 SGHTA, CDR2 FQGNSA. The CDR3 here is CASSLEAGRAYEQYF. CDR3 bases: TGTGCCAGCAGCTTAGAGGCAGGAAGGGCCTACGAGCAGTACTTC.

The rearrangement joins TRBV28 to TRBJ1-6; possible D gene TRBD1, 5 bases. V gave up 1 base and J gave up 1 base, with 8 bases separating them. The CDR3 extends over 16 amino acids. Germline V lookup: CDR1 MDHEN, CDR2 SYDVKM. CDR3 in amino acids: CASSLYGTSYNSPLHF. CDR3 bases: TGTGCCAGCAGTTTATATGGGACGTCCTATAATTCACCCCTCCACTTT.

This clonotype was recorded a few times. The V call is TRBV10-3, the J call TRBJ1-3; D unresolved. V lost 4 bases and J lost 2, with 12 bases in between. CDR1 and CDR2 (germline): ENHRY, SYGVKD. The CDR3 sequence is 15 residues long. The CDR3 loop reads CAISAHPGAGNTIYF. The DNA of the CDR3 is TGTGCCATCAGTGCACACCCGGGAGCTGGAAACACCATATATTTT.

This clonotype was recorded at least ten times. This rearrangement joins TRBV29-1 to TRBJ1-2; D may be TRBD1 (5 bases). V shed 2 bases and J shed 8 bases, with 18 bases lying between them. The germline gives CDR1 SQVTM, CDR2 ANQGSEA. The CDR3 is 14 amino acids. CDR3 in amino acids: CSVERSSRAGGYTF. The CDR3 DNA follows: TGCAGCGTTGAAAGGTCAAGCAGGGCGGGCGGCTACACCTTC.

This chain joins TRBV30 and TRBJ2-5; no definite D call. The length of the CDR3 is 13 residues. Germline V gene lookup returns CDR1 GTSNPN and CDR2 SVGIG (reference sequence). Trimming removed 2 bases from V and 5 bases from J, with 12 bases in between. The CDR3 is CAWSPSSGETQYF. The CDR3 bases are TGTGCCTGGAGTCCATCCAGTGGGGAGACCCAGTACTTC.

This clonotype was detected many times. This CDR3 reads CASSPWTGEGEQYF. The CDR3 DNA sequence: TGTGCCAGCAGTCCTTGGACAGGGGAGGGCGAGCAGTACTTC. This sequence joins TRBV12-3 or TRBV12-4 and TRBJ2-7, with TRBD1 matching over 9 bases. After removal of 5 bases from V and 6 bases from J, the junction contained 8 bases not matched to a gene. The CDR3 runs 14 residues.